Shown below are 3 T cell receptor beta chains from a single sample sequenced in a study of control samples from healthy donors and cancer patients. Sequencing was performed with immunoSEQ multiplex PCR; in TCRdb, only in-frame clones are kept and a portion is missing. The repertoire holds around 250,000 clones, with approximately 80% as singletons. The source material was PBMCs. The origin of the receptors is a woman aged 60 to 75 with lung cancer.

The chain combines TRBV16 with TRBJ1-6; D is possibly TRBD1 (5 bases). Trimming shortened V by 2 bases and J by 12 bases, and 14 bases separated the two germline ends. The CDR3 totals 14 residues. Germline lookup yields CDR1 KGHSY and CDR2 FQNENV. The CDR3 nucleotides are TGTGCCAGCAGCCAAAGCAGGGAGGCCGGACCCCTCCACTTT. This gives the protein CASSQSREAGPLHF.

The chain recombines TRBV5-1 with TRBJ2-7, with D perhaps matching TRBD2 (6 bases). CDR1 is SGHRS, CDR2 YFSETQ, per germline. The CDR3 length is 12 residues. The V end was cut by 0 bases, the J end by 12 bases, with 13 bases between. The CDR3 sequence is CASSLDGEDLYF. As DNA, the CDR3 is TGCGCCAGCAGCTTGGACGGGGAGGACCTGTACTTC.

The chain employs TRBV12-3 or TRBV12-4 and TRBJ2-7; D is unclear. V lost 5 bases and J lost 3, with 11 bases in between. CDR3 length: 13 amino acids. The CDR3 DNA follows: TGTGCCAGCAGTAAAACCAATTTCTACGAGCAGTACTTC. It yields the protein CASSKTNFYEQYF.